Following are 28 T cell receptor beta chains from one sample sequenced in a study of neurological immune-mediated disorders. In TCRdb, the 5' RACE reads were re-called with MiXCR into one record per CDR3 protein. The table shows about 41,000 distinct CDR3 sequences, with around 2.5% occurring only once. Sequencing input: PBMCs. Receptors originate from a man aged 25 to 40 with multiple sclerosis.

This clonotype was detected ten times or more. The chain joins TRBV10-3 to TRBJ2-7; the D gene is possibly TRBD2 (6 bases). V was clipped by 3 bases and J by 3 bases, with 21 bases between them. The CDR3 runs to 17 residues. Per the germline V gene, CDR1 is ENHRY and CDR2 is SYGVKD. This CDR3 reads CAISDPRLDTLIYEQYF. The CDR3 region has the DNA TGTGCCATCAGTGACCCTAGACTAGACACGCTAATCTACGAGCAGTACTTC.

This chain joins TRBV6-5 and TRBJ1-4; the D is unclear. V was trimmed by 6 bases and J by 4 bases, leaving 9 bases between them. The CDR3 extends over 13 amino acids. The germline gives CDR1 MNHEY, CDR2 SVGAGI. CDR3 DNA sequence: TGTGCCAGCAGCCTGACAATTAATGAAAAACTGTTTTTT. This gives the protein CASSLTINEKLFF.

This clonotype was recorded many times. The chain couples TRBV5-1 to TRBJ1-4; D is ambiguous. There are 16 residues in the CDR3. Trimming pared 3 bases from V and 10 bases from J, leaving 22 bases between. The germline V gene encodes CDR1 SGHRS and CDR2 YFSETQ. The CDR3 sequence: CASSSGAISPFGKLFF. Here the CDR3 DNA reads TGCGCCAGCAGCTCCGGAGCCATATCCCCCTTCGGAAAACTGTTTTTT.

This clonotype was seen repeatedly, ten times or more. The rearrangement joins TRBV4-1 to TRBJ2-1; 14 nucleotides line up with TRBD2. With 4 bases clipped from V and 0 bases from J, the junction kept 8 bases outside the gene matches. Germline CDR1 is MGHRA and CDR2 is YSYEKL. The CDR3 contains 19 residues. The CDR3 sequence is CASSLRLAGGQSSYNEQFF. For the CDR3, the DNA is TGCGCCAGCAGCCTCCGACTAGCGGGGGGGCAGAGCTCCTACAATGAGCAGTTCTTC.

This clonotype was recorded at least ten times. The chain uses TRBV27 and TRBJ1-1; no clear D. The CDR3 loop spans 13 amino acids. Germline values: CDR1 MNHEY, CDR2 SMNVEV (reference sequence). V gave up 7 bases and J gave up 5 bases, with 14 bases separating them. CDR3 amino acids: CASTAFLGTEAFF. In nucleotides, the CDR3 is TGTGCCAGCACCGCGTTCCTTGGGACTGAAGCTTTCTTT.

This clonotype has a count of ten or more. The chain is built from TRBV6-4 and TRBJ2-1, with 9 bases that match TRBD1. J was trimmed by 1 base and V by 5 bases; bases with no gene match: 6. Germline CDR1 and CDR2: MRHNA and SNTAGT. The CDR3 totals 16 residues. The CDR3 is CASSSLGTGSYNEQFF. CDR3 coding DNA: TGTGCCAGCAGTTCTCTCGGGACAGGGTCCTACAATGAGCAGTTCTTC.

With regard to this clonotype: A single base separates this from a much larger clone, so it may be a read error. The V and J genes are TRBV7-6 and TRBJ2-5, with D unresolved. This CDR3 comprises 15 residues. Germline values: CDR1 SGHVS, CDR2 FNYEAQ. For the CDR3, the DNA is TGTGCCAGCAGCTTAGCGATCGGTGATCCGGAGAACCAGTACTTC. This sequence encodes CASSLAIGDPENQYF.

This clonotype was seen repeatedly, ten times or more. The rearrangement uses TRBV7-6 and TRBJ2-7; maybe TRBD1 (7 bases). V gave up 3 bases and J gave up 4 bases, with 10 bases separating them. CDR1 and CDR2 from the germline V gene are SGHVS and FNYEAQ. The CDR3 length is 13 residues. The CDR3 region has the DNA TGTGCCAGCAGCTTCGCAGGGGGGTACGAGCAGTACTTC. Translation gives CASSFAGGYEQYF.

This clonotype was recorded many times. The CDR3 DNA sequence: TGCGCCAGCAGCTTGGGTCTAGCGGGAGCCACCGGGGAGCTGTTTTTT. This sequence encodes CASSLGLAGATGELFF. The V call is TRBV5-1, the J call TRBJ2-2; 10 bases match TRBD2. The junction had 3 bases not matched to a gene; V was cut back by 0 bases and J by 4 bases. Germline loops: CDR1 SGHRS, CDR2 YFSETQ. The CDR3 is made up of 16 amino acids.

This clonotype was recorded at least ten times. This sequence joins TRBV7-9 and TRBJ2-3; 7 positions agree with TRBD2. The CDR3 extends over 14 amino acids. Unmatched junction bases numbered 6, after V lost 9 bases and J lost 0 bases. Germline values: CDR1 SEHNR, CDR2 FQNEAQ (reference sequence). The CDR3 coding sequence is TGTGCCAGTGGGCTAGCGGTTAGCACAGATACGCAGTATTTT. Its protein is CASGLAVSTDTQYF.

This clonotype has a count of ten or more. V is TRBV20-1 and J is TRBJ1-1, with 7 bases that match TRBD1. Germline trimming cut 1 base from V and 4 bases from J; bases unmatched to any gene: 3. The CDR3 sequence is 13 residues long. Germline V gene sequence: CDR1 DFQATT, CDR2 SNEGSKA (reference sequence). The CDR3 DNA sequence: TGCAGTGCTAGAGTACAGGGGATCACTGAAGCTTTCTTT. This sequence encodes CSARVQGITEAFF.

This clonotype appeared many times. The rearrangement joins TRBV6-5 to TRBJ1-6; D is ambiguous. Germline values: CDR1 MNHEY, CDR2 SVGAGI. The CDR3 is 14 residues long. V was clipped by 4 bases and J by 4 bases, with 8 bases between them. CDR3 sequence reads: CASSSGRYNSPLHF. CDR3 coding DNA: TGTGCCAGCAGTTCCGGACGGTATAATTCACCCCTCCACTTT.

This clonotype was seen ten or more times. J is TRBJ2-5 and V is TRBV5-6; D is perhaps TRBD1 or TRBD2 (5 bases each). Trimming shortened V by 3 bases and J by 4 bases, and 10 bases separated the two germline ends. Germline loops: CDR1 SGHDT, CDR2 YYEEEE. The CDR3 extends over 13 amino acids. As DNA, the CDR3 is TGTGCCAGCAGCTGGGGGAACGGAGAGACCCAGTACTTC. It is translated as CASSWGNGETQYF. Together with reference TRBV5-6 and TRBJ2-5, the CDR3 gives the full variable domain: DAGVTQSPTHLIKTRGQQVTLRCSPKSGHDTVSWYQQALGQGPQFIFQYYEEEERQRGNFPDRFSGHQFPNYSSELNVNALLLGDSALYLCASSWGNGETQYFGPGTRLLVL.

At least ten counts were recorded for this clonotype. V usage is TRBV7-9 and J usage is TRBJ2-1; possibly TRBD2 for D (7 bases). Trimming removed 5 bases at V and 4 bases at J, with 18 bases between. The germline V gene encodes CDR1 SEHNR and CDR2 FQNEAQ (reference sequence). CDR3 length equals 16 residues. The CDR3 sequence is CASSPMGGRGYNEQFF. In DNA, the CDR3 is TGTGCCAGCAGCCCAATGGGGGGGCGCGGGTACAATGAGCAGTTCTTC.

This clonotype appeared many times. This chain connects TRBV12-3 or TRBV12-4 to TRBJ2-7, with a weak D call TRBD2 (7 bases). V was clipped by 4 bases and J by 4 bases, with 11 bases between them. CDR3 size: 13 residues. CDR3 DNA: TGTGCCAGCAGTTGGGGGGGGGCATACGAGCAGTACTTC. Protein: CASSWGGAYEQYF.

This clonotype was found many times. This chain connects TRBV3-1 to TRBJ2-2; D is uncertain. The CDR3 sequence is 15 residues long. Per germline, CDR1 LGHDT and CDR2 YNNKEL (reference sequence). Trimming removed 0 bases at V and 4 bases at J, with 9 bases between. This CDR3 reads CASSQDRLGTGELFF. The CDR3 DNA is TGTGCCAGCAGCCAAGACAGGCTGGGCACCGGGGAGCTGTTTTTT. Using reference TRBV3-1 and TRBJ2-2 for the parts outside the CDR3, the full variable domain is DTAVSQTPKYLVTQMGNDKSIKCEQNLGHDTMYWYKQDSKKFLKIMFSYNNKELIINETVPNRFSPKSPDKAHLNLHINSLELGDSAVYFCASSQDRLGTGELFFGEGSRLTVL.

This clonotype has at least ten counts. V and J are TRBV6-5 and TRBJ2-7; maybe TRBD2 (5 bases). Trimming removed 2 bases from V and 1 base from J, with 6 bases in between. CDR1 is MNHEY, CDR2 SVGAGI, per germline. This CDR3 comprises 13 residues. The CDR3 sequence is CASSYPGSYEQYF. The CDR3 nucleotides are TGTGCCAGCAGTTACCCGGGATCCTACGAGCAGTACTTC.

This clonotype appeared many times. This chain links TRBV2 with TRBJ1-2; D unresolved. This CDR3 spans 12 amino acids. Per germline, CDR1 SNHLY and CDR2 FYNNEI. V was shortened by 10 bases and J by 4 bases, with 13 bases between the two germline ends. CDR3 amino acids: CANTPNSYGYTF. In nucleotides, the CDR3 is TGTGCCAACACACCGAATTCCTATGGCTACACCTTC.

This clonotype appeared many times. DNA for the CDR3: TGTGCCAGCAGTTTTGGACTAGCTAACACAGATACGCAGTATTTT. Amino acids: CASSFGLANTDTQYF. This chain joins TRBV27 and TRBJ2-3, with 8 bases fitting TRBD2. Germline V gene lookup returns CDR1 MNHEY and CDR2 SMNVEV (reference sequence). The CDR3 runs to 15 residues. Losses at the gene ends were 3 bases for V and 2 bases for J; bases not matched to a gene: 4.

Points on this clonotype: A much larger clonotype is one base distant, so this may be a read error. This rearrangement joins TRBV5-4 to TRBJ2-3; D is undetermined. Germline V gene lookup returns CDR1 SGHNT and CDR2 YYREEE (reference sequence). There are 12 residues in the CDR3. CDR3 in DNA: TGTGACAGCTCTACAGGCACAGATACGCAGTATTTT. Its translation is CDSSTGTDTQYF. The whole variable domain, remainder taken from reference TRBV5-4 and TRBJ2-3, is ETGVTQSPTHLIKTRGQQVTLRCSSQSGHNTVSWYQQALGQGPQFIFQYYREEENGRGNFPPRFSGLQFPNYSSELNVNALELDDSALYLCDSSTGTDTQYFGPGTRLTVL.

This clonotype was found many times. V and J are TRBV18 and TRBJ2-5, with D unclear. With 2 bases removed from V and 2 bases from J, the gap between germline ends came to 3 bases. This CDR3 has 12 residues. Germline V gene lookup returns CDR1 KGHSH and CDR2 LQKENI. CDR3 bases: TGTGCCAGCTCACCAAGTCAAGAGACCCAGTACTTC. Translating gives CASSPSQETQYF.

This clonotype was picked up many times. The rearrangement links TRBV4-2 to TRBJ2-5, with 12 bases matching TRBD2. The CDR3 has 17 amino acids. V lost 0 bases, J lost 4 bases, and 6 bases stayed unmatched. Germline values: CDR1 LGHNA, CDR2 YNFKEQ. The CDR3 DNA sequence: TGTGCCAGCAGCCAAGAGGCTAGCGGGGGGGCCAGAGAGACCCAGTACTTC. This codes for CASSQEASGGARETQYF.

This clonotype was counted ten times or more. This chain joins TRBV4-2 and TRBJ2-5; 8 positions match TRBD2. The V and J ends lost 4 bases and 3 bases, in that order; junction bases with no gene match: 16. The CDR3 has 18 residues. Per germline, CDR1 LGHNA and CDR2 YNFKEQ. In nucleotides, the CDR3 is TGTGCCAGCAGCCTTTCAGCCCAAAGCGGGAGAGTTGAAGAGACCCAGTACTTC. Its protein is CASSLSAQSGRVEETQYF.

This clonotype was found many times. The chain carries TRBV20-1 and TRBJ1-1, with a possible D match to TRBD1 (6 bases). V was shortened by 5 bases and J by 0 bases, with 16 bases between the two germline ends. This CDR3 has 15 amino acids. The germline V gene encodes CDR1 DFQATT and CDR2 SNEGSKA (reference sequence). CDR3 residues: CSAYLRGLVNTEAFF. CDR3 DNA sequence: TGCAGTGCTTACCTCAGGGGACTAGTGAACACTGAAGCTTTCTTT.

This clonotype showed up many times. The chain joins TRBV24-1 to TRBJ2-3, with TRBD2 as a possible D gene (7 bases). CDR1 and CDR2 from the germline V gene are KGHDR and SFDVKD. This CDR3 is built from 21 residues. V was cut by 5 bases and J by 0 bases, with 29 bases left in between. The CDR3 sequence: CATSVGGGQGPTSASTDTQYF. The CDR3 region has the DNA TGTGCCACCAGTGTGGGGGGGGGCCAGGGGCCGACCAGTGCTAGCACAGATACGCAGTATTTT.

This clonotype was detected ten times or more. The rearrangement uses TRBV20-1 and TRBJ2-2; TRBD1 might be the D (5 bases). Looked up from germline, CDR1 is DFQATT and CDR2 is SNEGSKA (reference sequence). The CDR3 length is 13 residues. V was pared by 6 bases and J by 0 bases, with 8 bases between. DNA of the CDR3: TGCAGTGCAGGGGTTTCGAACACCGGGGAGCTGTTTTTT. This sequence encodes CSAGVSNTGELFF.

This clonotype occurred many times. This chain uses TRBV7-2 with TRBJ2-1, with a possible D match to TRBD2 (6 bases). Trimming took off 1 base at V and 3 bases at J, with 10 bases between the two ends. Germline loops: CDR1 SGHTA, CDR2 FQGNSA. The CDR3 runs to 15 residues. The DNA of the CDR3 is TGTGCCAGCAGCTTAGTAGCGGACATCTACAATGAGCAGTTCTTC. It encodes CASSLVADIYNEQFF.

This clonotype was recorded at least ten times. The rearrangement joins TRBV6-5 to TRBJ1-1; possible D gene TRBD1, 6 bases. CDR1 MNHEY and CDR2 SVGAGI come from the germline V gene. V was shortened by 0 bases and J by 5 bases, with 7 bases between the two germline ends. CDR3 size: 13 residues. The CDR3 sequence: CASSYSGGTEAFF. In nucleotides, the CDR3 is TGTGCCAGCAGTTACTCAGGGGGGACTGAAGCTTTCTTT.